This is a list of T cell receptor beta chains from one sample in a study of blood T cell repertoires in COVID-19. The data were produced by immunoSEQ multiplex PCR, yet TCRdb's version contains in-frame clones alone and is incomplete. Of roughly 160,000 clones in the sample, around 90% were seen once. The sample taken for sequencing was peripheral blood. These receptors were collected from a man between 60 and 75 years old with COVID-19, enrolled during active disease. The CDR3 runs from the conserved cysteine through the conserved F or W. A D gene is named only where the DNA matches it firmly. For some rows the clone size is stated as once, few or many, or as a class when expanded; others skip it.

TRBV6-6	.	TRBJ2-1	.	TGTGCCAGCAGTTACTCGAGGGGGATCAATGAGCAGTTCTTC	CASSYSRGINEQFF
TRBV19	TRBD1	TRBJ2-7	.	TGTGCCAGTAGTGCCCAGGGGGCCCCTACCTACGAGCAGTACTTC	CASSAQGAPTYEQYF
TRBV24-1	.	TRBJ2-1	.	TGTGCCACCAGTGCCCAGGGTGGCAATGAGCAGTTCTTC	CATSAQGGNEQFF
TRBV15	TRBD1	TRBJ1-5	.	TGTGCCACCAGCAGACAAGACAGGGGGCTTCAGCCCCAGCATTTT	CATSRQDRGLQPQHF
TRBV5-1	TRBD1	TRBJ1-1	.	TGCGCCAGCAGCCCCTCCGCACTCAGGGGGCGAACTGAAGCTTTCTTT	CASSPSALRGRTEAFF
TRBV18	.	TRBJ1-3	.	TGTGCCAGCTCACCCGAACAGGGATATCACTCTGGAAACACCATATATTTT	CASSPEQGYHSGNTIYF
TRBV5-1	TRBD2	TRBJ2-7	.	TGCGCCAGCAGCTTGGGTCCGGGACTAGCGGGTTGGAGCTCCTACGAGCAGTACTTC	CASSLGPGLAGWSSYEQYF
TRBV7-6	.	TRBJ1-5	.	TGTGCCAGCAGCCCGGAGACAGGTCCTAATAGCAATCAGCCCCAGCATTTT	CASSPETGPNSNQPQHF
TRBV19	TRBD1	TRBJ1-5	.	TGTGCCAGTAGTATCTCCGGGACAGTCTATAGTCCGCAGCATTTT	CASSISGTVYSPQHF
TRBV5-1	.	TRBJ1-2	.	TGCGCCAGCAGCCCATCTGCAGGGAACTATGGCTACACCTTC	CASSPSAGNYGYTF
TRBV20-1	.	TRBJ1-1	.	TGCAGTGCAGACTCAAACACTGAAGCTTTCTTT	CSADSNTEAFF
TRBV18	.	TRBJ1-2	.	TGTGCCAGCTCGCCGACAGCTAACTATGGCTACACCTTC	CASSPTANYGYTF
TRBV19	TRBD2	TRBJ2-5	.	TGTGCCAGCAAGACGAGTATGGGGGGGCAAGAGACCCAGTACTTC	CASKTSMGGQETQYF
TRBV10-3	TRBD2	TRBJ2-1	.	TGTGCCATCAGTGGCCTAGCGGGGGTGAATAATGAGCAGTTCTTC	CAISGLAGVNNEQFF
TRBV7-3	TRBD1	TRBJ1-1	.	TGTGCCAGCAGCTTATGGGGGACAGGGGACACTGAAGCTTTCTTT	CASSLWGTGDTEAFF
TRBV19	TRBD1	TRBJ2-1	.	TGTGCCAGTAACCTAGACAGGGGAAACAATGAGCAGTTCTTC	CASNLDRGNNEQFF
TRBV19	.	TRBJ1-1	.	TGTGCCAGTAGTATCCCCCCGGGGGTCGGGCGAAACACTGAAGCTTTCTTT	CASSIPPGVGRNTEAFF
TRBV30	.	TRBJ2-1	once	TGTGCCTGGAGTGTACTGGGGAGCTCTAACTACAATGAGCAGTTCTTC	CAWSVLGSSNYNEQFF
TRBV5-8	.	TRBJ1-6	.	TGTGCCAGCAGCTTGGATCAGGCTTCACCCCTCCACTTT	CASSLDQASPLHF